The rows below give T cell receptor beta chains drawn from one sample of a study of cytomegalovirus exposure and HLA in healthy donors. Measured with immunoSEQ multiplex PCR; TCRdb has only the in-frame clones, and not every one. In the table there are over 150,000 clones, 70% to 80% of which are singletons. The specimen was PBMCs. The receptors shown here come from a man between 35 and 55 years old in good health and CMV-seronegative. Both conserved end residues are trimmed from each CDR3.

J,V,length,CDR3
TRBJ2-4,TRBV30,14,AWSVPEGSAKNIQY
TRBJ2-1,TRBV19,11,ASNSRGVNEQF
TRBJ2-4,TRBV5-5,12,ASSFLGGLNIQY
-,TRBV5-4,11,ASSPGASYEQY
TRBJ2-7,TRBV6-4,14,ASSAPVPGENNEQY
TRBJ2-6,TRBV18,14,ASSPLGRSGANVLT
TRBJ2-4,TRBV18,10,ASSPAVGSQY
TRBJ2-7,TRBV7-2,12,ASRKDRGPYEQY
TRBJ2-7,TRBV7-2,12,ASSLGDTAYEQY
TRBJ2-2,TRBV30,12,AWGQGGITGELF
TRBJ2-7,TRBV6-5,9,ASTFGYEQY
TRBJ2-7,TRBV29-1,11,SVQDRESYEQY
TRBJ2-2,TRBV23-1,14,ASSQSGRSPTGELF
TRBJ2-7,TRBV6-5,9,ASSRTGEQY
TRBJ2-7,TRBV7-8,14,ASSSGTSGSLNEQY
TRBJ2-1,TRBV19,14,ASSRTGQGAYNEQF
TRBJ2-5,TRBV4-1,10,ASSQDWREQY
TRBJ2-5,TRBV2,15,ASSPHVTSGRVETQY
TRBJ2-7,TRBV6-1,12,ASSQWAGGVEQY
TRBJ1-1,TRBV6-1,11,ASKDRWDTEAF
TRBJ2-2,TRBV19,9,ASSGAGELF
TRBJ2-7,TRBV18,12,ASSSSTGAYEQY
TRBJ2-5,TRBV5-4,11,ASSLPGFETQY
TRBJ2-7,TRBV7-2,14,ASSLNSGTSGYEQY
TRBJ2-1,TRBV9,14,ASSVVEREFYNEQF
TRBJ2-3,TRBV14,17,ASSPGGLAGRGGTDTQY
TRBJ2-4,TRBV19,10,ASDDRQNIQY
TRBJ2-6,TRBV18,16,ASSPSGRIDSGANVLT
TRBJ2-1,TRBV6-1,11,ASRAPPGNEQF
TRBJ2-3,TRBV5-1,13,ASSSGRDGTDTQY
TRBJ2-1,TRBV6-5,12,ASSGAGGQVEQF
TRBJ2-2,TRBV19,13,ASQLGGSNTGELF
TRBJ2-7,TRBV30,12,AWTHWQGHYEQY
TRBJ1-5,TRBV27,13,ASSRTPNSNQPQH
TRBJ2-7,TRBV7-9,13,ASSLESGGPNEQY
TRBJ2-7,TRBV27,11,ASSVGDSYEQY
TRBJ2-2,TRBV6-5,10,ASGRGTGELF
TRBJ2-7,TRBV6-5,12,ASSEGPGSLEQY
-,TRBV28,10,ATTDRINEQY
TRBJ2-3,TRBV7-2,14,ASSLGRGREADTQY
TRBJ1-1,TRBV5-1,11,ASRSGVNTEAF
TRBJ2-2,TRBV28,16,ASSSSSLAGGGPGELF
TRBJ2-7,TRBV11-2,12,ASSPPGQTYEQY
TRBJ2-7,TRBV7-8,12,ASSGRGPPYEQY
TRBJ2-2,TRBV15,17,ATSPRGTGGAMDTGELF